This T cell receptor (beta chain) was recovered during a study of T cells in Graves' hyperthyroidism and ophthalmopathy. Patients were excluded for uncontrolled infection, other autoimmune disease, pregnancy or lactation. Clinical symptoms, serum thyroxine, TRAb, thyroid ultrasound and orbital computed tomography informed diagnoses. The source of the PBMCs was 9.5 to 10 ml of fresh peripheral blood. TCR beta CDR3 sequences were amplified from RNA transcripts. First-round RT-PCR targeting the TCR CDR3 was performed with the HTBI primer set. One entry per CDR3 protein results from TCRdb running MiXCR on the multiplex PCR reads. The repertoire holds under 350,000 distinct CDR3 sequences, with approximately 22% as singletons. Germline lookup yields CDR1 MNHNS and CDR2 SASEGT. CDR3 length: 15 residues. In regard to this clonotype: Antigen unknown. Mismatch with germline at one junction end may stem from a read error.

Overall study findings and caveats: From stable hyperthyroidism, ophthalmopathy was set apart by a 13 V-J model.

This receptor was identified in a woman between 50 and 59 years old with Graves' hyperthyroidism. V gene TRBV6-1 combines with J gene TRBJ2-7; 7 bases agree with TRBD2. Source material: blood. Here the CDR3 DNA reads TGTGCCAACAGTCTGGGCGGGAGCAAGCGCTACGAGCAGTACTTC. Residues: CANSLGGSKRYEQYF.